These 5 T cell receptor beta chains were sequenced from one sample in a study of neoadjuvant anti-PD-1 for oral cavity cancer (dated by TCRdb to the early 2020s). Libraries were constructed by the immunoSEQ multiplex PCR assay. Not all clones reach the TCRdb copy of this immuneACCESS table, which keeps in-frame sequences only. Checked studies attribute under half of the gap to unresolved V genes and leave the rest unexplained. Within this sample are 50,000 to 65,000 clones, with roughly 80% of them counted one time only. Of the sample, around 2.6% falls within the top ten clones. The time point label, read with the paper, signifies: before neoadjuvant nivolumab. Here the sequenced sample was PBMCs, taken before nivolumab (anti-PD-1) treatment. Receptors were obtained from a person aged 35 to 85 with oral cavity squamous cell carcinoma.

The chain employs TRBV5-5 and TRBJ1-3; D is unresolved. This CDR3 region has 17 residues. CDR1 and CDR2 (germline): SGHKS, YYEKEE (reference sequence). V dropped 0 bases and J dropped 0 bases, with 13 bases sitting between them. CDR3 sequence (DNA): TGTGCCAGCAGCTTGGAGGCAGGTTCTTTCTCTGGAAACACCATATATTTT. Its translation: CASSLEAGSFSGNTIYF.

The chain has TRBV5-1 and TRBJ2-7; 7 bases align to TRBD1. Per the germline V gene, CDR1 is SGHRS and CDR2 is YFSETQ. V dropped 0 bases and J dropped 2; count of bases not matched to a gene: 2. The CDR3 is made up of 14 amino acids. The CDR3 region is CASSLEGAAYEQYF. Written as DNA, the CDR3 is TGCGCCAGCAGCTTGGAGGGGGCCGCCTACGAGCAGTACTTC.

V usage is TRBV5-4 and J usage is TRBJ1-2; no reliable D call. V was shortened by 0 bases and J by 5 bases, with 8 bases between the two germline ends. Germline assignment: CDR1 SGHNT and CDR2 YYREEE (reference sequence). The CDR3 runs 13 residues. The chain's CDR3 is CASSLDAGYGYTF. The CDR3 DNA follows: TGTGCCAGCAGCTTGGATGCGGGGTATGGCTACACCTTC.

This clone is judged medium-sized. This chain links TRBV18 with TRBJ2-1; 8 bases align to TRBD1. Germline V gene sequence: CDR1 KGHSH, CDR2 LQKENI. This CDR3 comprises 15 residues. V gave up 6 bases and J gave up 6 bases; unmatched junction bases: 10. Here the CDR3 reads CASSLRQGSRNEQFF. In nucleotides, the CDR3 is TGTGCCAGCTCGCTCAGACAGGGGTCCCGCAATGAGCAGTTCTTC.

The sample holds one count of this clone. Other DNA sequences in the same sample also yield this CDR3. This chain joins TRBV14 and TRBJ1-2; D gene uncertain. The ends were cut back, 4 bases at V and 1 base at J, with 7 bases in the middle. Per germline, CDR1 SGHDN and CDR2 FVKESK. CDR3 length: 13 residues. The CDR3 here is CASSPGRNYGYTF. The CDR3 bases are TGTGCCAGCAGCCCAGGACGTAACTATGGCTACACCTTC.